This T cell receptor beta chain derives from a study of CD8 T cells in Susac syndrome. CD8+ and CD4+ T cells from blood underwent TCR beta sequencing, which was carried out in a high-throughput format. It was negative isolation that provided the CD8+ and CD4+ T cells, whereas TEMRA cells were enriched by FACS. CDR3 size: 14 residues. Trimming removed 4 bases at V and 8 bases at J, with 16 bases between. Germline CDR1 and CDR2: SGDLS and YYNGEE. After extraction with the RNeasy kit, 0.5 to 1 ug of the RNA was reverse transcribed using random hexamers. With immunoSEQ multiplex PCR, TCR beta CDR3 was amplified across 54 Vbeta and 13 Jbeta. TCRdb re-derived calls from the immunoSEQ multiplex PCR reads in MiXCR, one entry per CDR3 protein. The sample consists of 210,000 or so distinct CDR3 sequences, about 95% of them appearing once.

This receptor was taken from a human donor with Susac syndrome. The specimen was CD4+ T cells from PBMCs. The chain recombines TRBV9 with TRBJ2-1; perhaps TRBD2 as D (5 bases). The chain's CDR3 is CASSSSILEDEQFF. The DNA for the CDR3 is TGTGCCAGCAGCTCTAGCATTCTGGAGGATGAGCAGTTCTTC.